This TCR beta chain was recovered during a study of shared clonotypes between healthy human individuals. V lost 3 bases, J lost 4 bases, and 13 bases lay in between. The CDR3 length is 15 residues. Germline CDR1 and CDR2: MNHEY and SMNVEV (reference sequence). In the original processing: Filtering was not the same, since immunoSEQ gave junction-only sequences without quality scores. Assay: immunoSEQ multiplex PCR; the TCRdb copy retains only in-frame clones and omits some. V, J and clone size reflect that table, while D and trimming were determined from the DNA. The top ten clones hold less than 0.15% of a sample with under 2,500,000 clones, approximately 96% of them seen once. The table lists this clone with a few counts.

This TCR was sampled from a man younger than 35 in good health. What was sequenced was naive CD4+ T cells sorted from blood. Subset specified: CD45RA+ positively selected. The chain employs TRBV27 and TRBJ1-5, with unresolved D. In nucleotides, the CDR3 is TGTGCCAGCAGTTTCACTCGAGGGCTGAATCAGCCCCAGCATTTT. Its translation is CASSFTRGLNQPQHF.